This T cell receptor (beta chain) comes out of a study of OX40 agonist ivuxolimab in advanced cancers. Across the whole study: While on treatment, patients had intravenous ivuxolimab at 0.01 to 10 mg/kg every 2 weeks. Eligibility rules accepted prior anti-PD-1, anti-PD-L1 or anti-CTLA-4 therapy, and around 44% had some. Study results and caveats: Low normalized T-cell clonal expansion was additionally recorded for some nonresponders. Blood T cells, both CD4+ and CD8+, expanded clonally by week 6 at 0.1 to 3.0 mg/kg.

Comment on this clone: The antigen remains unidentified.

CDR1 is MNHNY and CDR2 is SVGAGI in the germline V gene (reference sequence). This CDR3 comprises 13 residues. V lost 6 bases to trimming and J lost 3 bases, with 6 bases between them. Only in-frame clones appear in the TCRdb table, and some are missing; sequencing was by immunoSEQ multiplex PCR. This table has roughly 41,000 clones, approximately 90% appearing once. The sequences come from CD4+ or CD8+ T cells sorted from blood, collected in a trial of the OX40 agonist ivuxolimab. This TCR was recovered from an adult with an advanced solid tumor such as melanoma, head and neck, liver or kidney cancer. The J gene is TRBJ2-6, the V gene TRBV6-6; D not resolved. Here the CDR3 reads CASSRGGANVLTF. The CDR3 DNA reads TGTGCCAGCAGCAGAGGTGGGGCCAACGTCCTGACTTTC.